The rows below give T cell receptor beta chains drawn from one sample of a study of human T cells and chemical hapten exposure. From the RACE reads, TCRdb called clonotypes with MiXCR, one entry per CDR3 protein. The sample holds roughly 380,000 distinct CDR3 sequences, roughly 4.8% seen once. Sequenced here: whole blood, sampled in connection with sensitization to the hapten diphenylcyclopropenone (DPC). Receptor source: a woman aged 45-65 years with alopecia areata. Some clones in this sample may be carry-over from other donors' samples. Each CDR3 is given with its conserved first and last residue. A D gene is named only where the DNA matches it firmly. Clone size is shown for a subset of rows, as once, few, many or a class of expanded clone.

>TRBV19|.|TRBJ2-4|many
TGTGCCAGTAGTTCACCTCCCGGGGACATTCAGTACTTC
CASSSPPGDIQYF
>TRBV20-1|TRBD1|TRBJ1-5|few
TGCAGTGCTAAACAGGGGGGTTTGGGTCAGCCCCAGCATTTT
CSAKQGGLGQPQHF
>TRBV5-1|.|TRBJ2-7|many
TGCGCCAGCAGCTTGGCCCTAGATTCCTACGAGCAGTACTTC
CASSLALDSYEQYF
>TRBV29-1|TRBD1|TRBJ2-2|many
TGCAGCGTTGGACAGGGCGATGCCGCCGGGGAGCTGTTTTTT
CSVGQGDAAGELFF
>TRBV20-1|.|TRBJ1-3|many
TGCAGTGCCCTATACAGGGAACTAGCTGGAAACACCATATATTTT
CSALYRELAGNTIYF
>TRBV5-1|.|TRBJ2-5|many
TGCGCCAGCAGCTTGGCCGGGGACCAAGAGACCCAGTACTTC
CASSLAGDQETQYF
>TRBV3-1|.|TRBJ1-2|.
TGTGCCAGCAGGGACACCGTTAACGGCTACACCTTC
CASRDTVNGYTF
>TRBV2|.|TRBJ1-2|few
TGTGCCAGCAGTGATAGGGGGACGGGTTGGAATGGCTACACCTTC
CASSDRGTGWNGYTF
>TRBV7-8|.|TRBJ1-1|many
TGTGCCAGCAGCTTATTATGGACTGAAGCTTTCTTT
CASSLLWTEAFF
>TRBV20-1|TRBD2|TRBJ2-1|many
TGCAGTGCTAGAAGCGTGGGGGGGACTAGCGGGAAGGTTGATGAGCAGTTCTTC
CSARSVGGTSGKVDEQFF
>TRBV29-1|TRBD2|TRBJ2-5|.
TGCAGCGTCGCGGGGGGAGGAGAGACCCAGTACTTC
CSVAGGGETQYF
>TRBV4-3|TRBD1|TRBJ1-1|many
TGCGCCAGCAGCCCCTCGACAGGGGAGTCAGGCACTGAAGCTTTCTTT
CASSPSTGESGTEAFF
>TRBV27|.|TRBJ2-7|many
TGTGCCAGCAGTTTTGGCGGAGGGGGAAGGTACGAGCAGTACTTC
CASSFGGGGRYEQYF
>TRBV2|.|TRBJ2-3|many
TGTGCCAGCAGTGAAGTTCAGGGAGTCCCAGATACGCAGTATTTT
CASSEVQGVPDTQYF
>TRBV4-3|TRBD1|TRBJ1-2|many
TGCGCCAGCAGCCCGGGACAGGGATCCGTCTATGGCTACACCTTC
CASSPGQGSVYGYTF
>TRBV25-1|TRBD1|TRBJ2-7|.
TGTGCCAGCAGTGAAACAGGGGGCCCCTACGAGCAGTACTTC
CASSETGGPYEQYF
>TRBV20-1|.|TRBJ2-7|few
TGCAGTGCTAGGGGAGCGGGCCCGGGACTTTCCTACGAGCAGTACTTC
CSARGAGPGLSYEQYF
>TRBV5-1|.|TRBJ2-3|.
TGCGCCAGCAGCTGGGCGGGTAAAACCACAGATACGCAGTATTTT
CASSWAGKTTDTQYF
>TRBV12-3/TRBV12-4|.|TRBJ2-7|many
TGTGCCAGCAGTTTACAATCCCACTTCAAGTACGAGCAGTACTTC
CASSLQSHFKYEQYF
>TRBV3-1|TRBD2|TRBJ2-7|many
TGTGCCAGCAGCCAAGTAGCGGGGACCCCCTACGAGCAGTACTTC
CASSQVAGTPYEQYF
>TRBV12-3/TRBV12-4|TRBD1|TRBJ1-1|many
TGTGCCAGCACTGCCGGGACAGGCATCGCTTTCTTT
CASTAGTGIAFF
>TRBV27|.|TRBJ1-5|many
TGTGCCAGCAGTTTATCGTATCCTCAGCCCCAGCATTTT
CASSLSYPQPQHF
>TRBV18|.|TRBJ1-1|many
TGTGCCAGCTCACTAAAAGCAGGGGCTGAAGCTTTCTTT
CASSLKAGAEAFF
>TRBV6-5|.|TRBJ2-6|many
TGTGCCAGCAGTTCCCAAGGCCGGGCCAACGTCCTGACTTTC
CASSSQGRANVLTF
>TRBV29-1|TRBD1|TRBJ2-3|.
TGCAGCGTCAACCTGGGGCAGGGGGAGGATACGCAGTATTTT
CSVNLGQGEDTQYF
>TRBV4-1|.|TRBJ2-7|.
TGCGCCAGCAGCCAACTTCTCTTGCCAGGGAGATCCTACGAGCAGTACTTC
CASSQLLLPGRSYEQYF
>TRBV7-9|.|TRBJ1-1|many
TGTGCCAGCAGCTCCCAGGGGAAGGGCACTGAAGCTTTCTTT
CASSSQGKGTEAFF
>TRBV7-2|.|TRBJ1-3|few
TGTGCCAGCAGCTCTAATGGCAATGCGAGAAACACCATATATTTT
CASSSNGNARNTIYF
>TRBV12-3/TRBV12-4|.|TRBJ1-1|.
TGTGCCAGCAGTTTCAGGTGGGACACTGAAGCTTTCTTT
CASSFRWDTEAFF
>TRBV3-1|.|TRBJ1-1|many
TGTGCCAGCAGCCAAGGCCGGGGGGCGGGCACTGAAGCTTTCTTT
CASSQGRGAGTEAFF
>TRBV30|.|TRBJ2-1|few
TGTGCCTGGAGTTCTGGATCTCACAATGAGCAGTTCTTC
CAWSSGSHNEQFF
>TRBV10-3|.|TRBJ2-2|.
TGTGCCATCAGTCTACAGGGATACACCGGGGAGCTGTTTTTT
CAISLQGYTGELFF
>TRBV7-8|TRBD2|TRBJ2-3|many
TGTGCCAGCAGCCGCCCCCTAGGGACTAGCGGGAGCACAGATACGCAGTATTTT
CASSRPLGTSGSTDTQYF
>TRBV10-3|TRBD2|TRBJ2-7|few
TGTGCCATCAGCATGAAAGCGAGCGGGAGCCACCCCTTCAGCTCCTACGAGCAGTACTTC
CAISMKASGSHPFSSYEQYF
>TRBV28|TRBD2|TRBJ2-1|few
TGTGCCAGCGCAACGCCGGGAGGGGGAAGCTCCTACAATGAGCAGTTCTTC
CASATPGGGSSYNEQFF
>TRBV6-2/TRBV6-3|.|TRBJ2-1|many
TGTGCCAGCAGTTACCCGATCGACCGGGTTGAGCAGTTCTTC
CASSYPIDRVEQFF
>TRBV20-1|TRBD2|TRBJ2-7|many
TGCAGTGCCAATAGCGGGAGGGCCGGCGAGCAGTACTTC
CSANSGRAGEQYF
>TRBV29-1|.|TRBJ2-6|few
TGCAGCGTTGCGGTAGGGACTGGGGCCAACGTCCTGACTTTC
CSVAVGTGANVLTF
>TRBV6-1|TRBD1|TRBJ1-5|.
TGTGCCACCTGGGACAGCAGCAATCAGCCCCAGCATTTT
CATWDSSNQPQHF
>TRBV4-1|.|TRBJ1-1|many
TGCGCCAGCAGCCAAGGCCCGGGTCTGAACACTGAAGCTTTCTTT
CASSQGPGLNTEAFF
>TRBV7-9|.|TRBJ2-1|few
TGTGCCAGCAGCTTATCGGTGAACAGGAATGAGCAGTTCTTC
CASSLSVNRNEQFF
>TRBV9|.|TRBJ1-5|few
TGTGCCAGCAGCGTAGTAGCTAGCAATCAGCCCCAGCATTTT
CASSVVASNQPQHF
>TRBV30|.|TRBJ1-2|many
TGTGCCTGGAGTGTAGGCGGGAAATATGGCTACACCTTC
CAWSVGGKYGYTF
>TRBV27|.|TRBJ2-3|many
TGTGCCAGCAGTTTATTACCGGTCGGGGATACGCAGTATTTT
CASSLLPVGDTQYF
>TRBV28|.|TRBJ2-6|many
TGTGCCAGCAGTCCCCCCGTCTCTGGGGCCAACGTCCTGACTTTC
CASSPPVSGANVLTF
>TRBV29-1|TRBD1|TRBJ2-7|.
TGCAGCGCTCAAACAGGGGGCGGTCTGGGTGCGAGGCCCTACGAGCAGTACTTC
CSAQTGGGLGARPYEQYF
>TRBV29-1|TRBD2|TRBJ2-3|many
TGCAGCGTTTCCTTATTGACTAGCGGAAGCACAGATACGCAGTATTTT
CSVSLLTSGSTDTQYF
>TRBV13|.|TRBJ2-4|many
TGTGCCAGCAGCTATGCATGGGGTGCCAAAAACATTCAGTACTTC
CASSYAWGAKNIQYF
>TRBV12-3/TRBV12-4|TRBD2|TRBJ2-2|.
TGTGCCAGCAGTTTGCGGCTAGCGGAGAACACCGGGGAGCTGTTTTTT
CASSLRLAENTGELFF
>TRBV2|TRBD1|TRBJ2-7|few
TGTGCCAGCAGTACCGGGACAGGGCGGAGAAAGCTGTACTTC
CASSTGTGRRKLYF
>TRBV6-1|TRBD1|TRBJ2-6|many
TGTGCCAGCAGTGAAACCGGGACAGGGGGGTCTGGGGCCAACGTCCTGACTTTC
CASSETGTGGSGANVLTF
>TRBV4-3|.|TRBJ2-7|many
TGCGCCAGCAGCCAAGAGTTTTCGGGACTCCCCGACGAGCAGTACTTC
CASSQEFSGLPDEQYF
>TRBV5-1|TRBD1|TRBJ2-5|few
TGCGCCAGCTATACGGGACAGTACCAAGAGACCCAGTACTTC
CASYTGQYQETQYF
>TRBV7-2|.|TRBJ2-5|many
TGTGCCAGCAGCTTAGCTGGCCGGGGGACTCCCGGAGAGACCCAGTACTTC
CASSLAGRGTPGETQYF
>TRBV6-2/TRBV6-3|.|TRBJ2-7|many
TGTGCCAGCAGTTACGTCTCCCCCACCTACGAGCAGTACTTC
CASSYVSPTYEQYF
>TRBV29-1|.|TRBJ2-5|many
TGCAGCGCTGGTATAGGCCAAGAGACCCAGTACTTC
CSAGIGQETQYF
>TRBV7-9|TRBD1|TRBJ2-3|many
TGTGCCAGCAGCATAAGACAGGGTCTTAGCACAGATACGCAGTATTTT
CASSIRQGLSTDTQYF
>TRBV30|.|TRBJ2-1|many
TGTGCCTGGAGGGTGGGATACGGAAATGAGCAGTTCTTC
CAWRVGYGNEQFF
>TRBV7-2|TRBD1|TRBJ1-2|many
TGTGCCAGCAGCCGAGTATTCCGGGACAGCAACAATGGCTACACCTTC
CASSRVFRDSNNGYTF